This TCR beta chain is drawn from a study of T cells after posttransplantation cyclophosphamide. Points from the study as a whole: Later blood repertoires were often dominated by clones from the donor CD8+ memory compartment. TRB clonality was highly associated with recipient CMV seropositivity and reactivation. Blood and skin or GI T cell repertoires showed limited TRB overlap.

To note about this clone: As yet, its antigen is unknown.

Repertoires were generated with immunoSEQ multiplex PCR, while TCRdb's copy carries only in-frame clones and drops some. The data contain 19,000 or so clones, 65% to 90% of them singletons. Per germline, CDR1 SGHAT and CDR2 FQDESV (reference sequence). The CDR3 spans 13 residues. V lost 5 bases, J lost 4 bases, and 6 bases lay in between. Control samples came 1 year after myeloablative marrow transplants with methotrexate plus calcineurin inhibitor. The receptor was derived from a female patient aged 30-39 years who received an allogeneic stem cell transplant from an unrelated donor, was CMV-positive, and had acute and chronic GVHD. A share of the T cells may be of graft donor origin. This specimen consisted of PBMCs, obtained about 400 days after allogeneic stem cell transplant with calcineurin inhibitor and methotrexate. V gene TRBV11-1 combines with J gene TRBJ2-6; D not certain. The CDR3 is CASSQQGANVLTF. The CDR3 nucleotides are TGTGCCAGCAGCCAACAGGGGGCCAACGTCCTGACTTTC.